This is a list of T cell receptor beta chains from one sample in a study of T cells in Graves' hyperthyroidism and ophthalmopathy. TCRdb processed the multiplex PCR reads anew with MiXCR; each CDR3 protein has one entry. The sample has 250,000 to 300,000 distinct CDR3 sequences; roughly 15% are singletons. Sequencing input: blood. The receptor set was obtained from a woman aged 40 to 50 with Graves' hyperthyroidism. CDR3s include the opening cysteine and the closing phenylalanine or tryptophan. D genes are given only for firm matches. Only part of the rows carry a size: once, few, many, or a class if the clone is expanded.

len	v_gene	d_gene	j_gene	abundance	CDR3nt	CDR3aa
14	TRBV7-8	.	TRBJ1-1	many	TGTGCCAGCAGCTCCCTTTTTCAGAACACTGAAGCTTTCTTT	CASSSLFQNTEAFF
12	TRBV2	TRBD2	TRBJ2-7	many	TGTGCCAGCAGTGAATGGACTAGCCGACAGTACTTC	CASSEWTSRQYF
13	TRBV5-1	.	TRBJ2-7	few	TGCGCCAGCAGCTTGACACAGGGTGGCGAGCAGTACTTC	CASSLTQGGEQYF
14	TRBV10-2	TRBD1	TRBJ2-3	.	TGCGCCAGCGCCGGGACAGTTACAACAGATACGCAGTATTTT	CASAGTVTTDTQYF
14	TRBV15	.	TRBJ2-5	many	TGTGCCACCAGCAGAGGCGGGGCATCAGAGACCCAGTACTTC	CATSRGGASETQYF
14	TRBV20-1	TRBD1	TRBJ2-7	many	TGCAGTGCTAGATTTGGGACAGGCCTCGGCGAGCAGTACTTC	CSARFGTGLGEQYF
17	TRBV12-3/TRBV12-4	TRBD2	TRBJ2-3	.	TGTGCCAGCAGTTTACCACTCACGGGAGGGTGGGGAGATACGCAGTATTTT	CASSLPLTGGWGDTQYF
13	TRBV29-1	TRBD1	TRBJ1-1	many	TGCAGCGTTGCGACAGGGCGGAACACTGAAGCTTTCTTT	CSVATGRNTEAFF
15	TRBV5-1	TRBD2	TRBJ2-1	many	TGCGCCAGCAGGCCACTAGCGGGAGAGTACAATGAGCAGTTCTTC	CASRPLAGEYNEQFF
13	TRBV10-3	TRBD1	TRBJ1-1	.	TGTGCCAGCTGGACAGGGGGGGCCACTGAAGCTTTCTTT	CASWTGGATEAFF
14	TRBV7-6	.	TRBJ1-1	.	TGTGCCAGCAGCCGGACCCGAGGGGACACTGAAGCTTTCTTT	CASSRTRGDTEAFF
14	TRBV6-1	.	TRBJ2-6	many	TGTGCCAGCAGTTATGCCTCTGGGGCCAACGTCCTGACTTTC	CASSYASGANVLTF
14	TRBV29-1	TRBD2	TRBJ2-1	few	TGCAGCGCCGGTCTAGCGGGAGGTTACAATGAGCAGTTCTTC	CSAGLAGGYNEQFF
16	TRBV5-1	.	TRBJ1-3	many	TGCGCCAGCAGCTTGGCCGGTCCCCGCTCTGGAAACACCATATATTTT	CASSLAGPRSGNTIYF
13	TRBV29-1	.	TRBJ1-2	many	TGCAGCGTTGAGTACTTAGCTAACTATGGCTACACCTTC	CSVEYLANYGYTF
15	TRBV24-1	TRBD2	TRBJ2-2	many	TGTGCCACCAGGGCAGCGGGAGGGCGAACCGGGGAGCTGTTTTTT	CATRAAGGRTGELFF
15	TRBV20-1	TRBD2	TRBJ2-3	many	TGCAGTGGGGAGGCGGGAGGTCCGGGCACAGATACGCAGTATTTT	CSGEAGGPGTDTQYF
14	TRBV28	TRBD1	TRBJ1-2	many	TGTGCCAGCAGGTCCGGGACAGGGTCCCTTGGCTACACCTTC	CASRSGTGSLGYTF
14	TRBV12-3/TRBV12-4	TRBD1	TRBJ1-1	many	TGTGCCAGCAGTTTTCAGGGGGAGGACACTGAAGCTTTCTTT	CASSFQGEDTEAFF
16	TRBV7-9	TRBD2	TRBJ2-2	.	TGTGCCACCACGGGCGCGGGAGGCTTTGCCACCGGGGAGCTGTTTTTT	CATTGAGGFATGELFF
16	TRBV5-1	.	TRBJ1-1	many	TGCGCCAGCAGCATGGACGGACAGCCGATGAACACTGAAGCTTTCTTT	CASSMDGQPMNTEAFF
13	TRBV2	.	TRBJ2-7	.	TGTGCCAGCAGGGCTAGCCTCTCCTACGAGCAGTACTTC	CASRASLSYEQYF
14	TRBV2	.	TRBJ2-1	few	TGTGCCAGCAGTGAGAGACGGGGACGGAATGAGCAGTTCTTC	CASSERRGRNEQFF
15	TRBV3-1	TRBD2	TRBJ2-7	many	TGTGCCAGCAGCCATACTAGCGGGAGCGACCACGAGCAGTACTTC	CASSHTSGSDHEQYF
14	TRBV5-8	.	TRBJ2-6	few	TGTGCCAGCAGCCAAAACTCTGGGGCCAACGTCCTGACTTTC	CASSQNSGANVLTF
16	TRBV12-3/TRBV12-4	TRBD2	TRBJ2-5	many	TGTGCCAGCAGTTTGCTCGAACTAGCGGGAGGGGAGACCCAGTACTTC	CASSLLELAGGETQYF
17	TRBV7-9	TRBD2	TRBJ2-3	few	TGTGCCAGCAGCGACCTAAGCGGGAGAAGAAGCACAGATACGCAGTATTTT	CASSDLSGRRSTDTQYF
16	TRBV5-1	.	TRBJ2-2	.	TGCGCCAGCGGCCCCCTGGGGGCGCAAAACACCGGGGAGCTGTTTTTT	CASGPLGAQNTGELFF
15	TRBV3-1	TRBD2	TRBJ2-3	few	TGTGCCAGCAGCCCGGGACTAGCGAATACAGATACGCAGTATTTT	CASSPGLANTDTQYF
16	TRBV28	.	TRBJ1-6	many	TGTGCCAGCAGACTGCAGGGAGGGGGGCTTAATTCACCCCTCCACTTT	CASRLQGGGLNSPLHF
14	TRBV28	.	TRBJ2-1	many	TGTGCCAGCAGTTTAGGCGGACCTTACAATGAGCAGTTCTTC	CASSLGGPYNEQFF
13	TRBV20-1	TRBD1	TRBJ2-5	few	TGCAGTGCTGCACAGGGGGCTGGAGAGACCCAGTACTTC	CSAAQGAGETQYF
15	TRBV2	TRBD2	TRBJ2-1	many	TGTGCCAGCGTCCAGGGGCTAGCGGGAGAAAATGAGCAGTTCTTC	CASVQGLAGENEQFF
13	TRBV11-2	.	TRBJ1-6	many	TGTGCCAGCAGCTTGAACAGTCTATCACCCCTCCACTTT	CASSLNSLSPLHF
20	TRBV14	TRBD1	TRBJ1-1	many	TGTGCCAGCAGCCAAGTCTACTACAGGGACAGGTCCATCTCTTCACAAGGGGCTTTCTTT	CASSQVYYRDRSISSQGAFF
15	TRBV20-1	.	TRBJ2-1	many	TGCAGTGCTAGAGGGACGGGCGGCTCCTACAATGAGCAGTTCTTC	CSARGTGGSYNEQFF
13	TRBV11-2	.	TRBJ1-4	.	TGTGCCAGCAGCCCCGGGCAGGGCGAAAAACTGTTTTTT	CASSPGQGEKLFF
16	TRBV24-1	.	TRBJ2-1	many	TGTGCCACCAGTGATTCCGGACGGGGGCTAAGCAATGAGCAGTTCTTC	CATSDSGRGLSNEQFF
14	TRBV27	.	TRBJ1-5	many	TGTGCCAGCAGCCAAATGCGCGGATATCAGCCCCAGCATTTT	CASSQMRGYQPQHF
16	TRBV7-8	.	TRBJ2-2	.	TGTGCCAGCAGCTTATTCGGGCGGGAGAACACCGGGGAGCTGTTTTTT	CASSLFGRENTGELFF
20	TRBV6-2/TRBV6-3	TRBD2	TRBJ2-6	few	TGTGCCAGCAGTGCCAGTTTTGGGACTAGCGGGAGCTCTGGGGCCAACGTCCTGACTTTC	CASSASFGTSGSSGANVLTF
16	TRBV12-3/TRBV12-4	TRBD1	TRBJ2-2	few	TGTGCCAGCAGTCAACGGACAGGGAGAAACACCGGGGAGCTGTTTTTT	CASSQRTGRNTGELFF
15	TRBV11-3	TRBD2	TRBJ2-3	many	TGTGCCAGCAGCCGGGACTATCCTAGCACAGATACGCAGTATTTT	CASSRDYPSTDTQYF
16	TRBV4-2	.	TRBJ1-1	.	TGTGCCAGCAGCCAAGATAGAGGCACTTCGCGGACTGAAGCTTTCTTT	CASSQDRGTSRTEAFF
14	TRBV20-1	.	TRBJ2-3	many	TGCAGTGCTAGAGATCTCAGAGGCACAGATACGCAGTATTTT	CSARDLRGTDTQYF
18	TRBV24-1	TRBD2	TRBJ2-1	.	TGTGCCACCAGTGACCCAGCGGGAGGCCAATTCTCCTACAATGAGCAGTTCTTC	CATSDPAGGQFSYNEQFF
13	TRBV13	.	TRBJ2-7	many	TGTGCCAGCAGCTTAGTTTTGGGAGCCGAGCAGTACTTC	CASSLVLGAEQYF
14	TRBV4-1	.	TRBJ2-5	few	TGCGCCAGCAGCCTGCAGGTAGCTCAAGAGACCCAGTACTTC	CASSLQVAQETQYF
12	TRBV3-1	.	TRBJ2-5	.	TGTGCCAGCAGGCACGGACAAGAGACCCAGTACTTC	CASRHGQETQYF
17	TRBV7-6	.	TRBJ2-4	many	TGTGCCAGCAGCTCTAGTTTGACAGGCCCCGGGGAAAACATTCAGTACTTC	CASSSSLTGPGENIQYF
14	TRBV20-1	TRBD1	TRBJ1-1	many	TGCAGTGCTAGAGATGGACAGGGCACGCGTGAAGCTTTCTTT	CSARDGQGTREAFF
18	TRBV29-1	TRBD1	TRBJ1-5	few	TGCAGCGTGATCCGGGACAGGGTGTGGGTGGTGAGCAATCAGCCCCAGCATTTT	CSVIRDRVWVVSNQPQHF
15	TRBV20-1	TRBD2	TRBJ2-1	many	TGCAGTGCTAGAGGACTAGCGGGAGGATACAATGAGCAGTTCTTC	CSARGLAGGYNEQFF
14	TRBV2	.	TRBJ1-5	many	TGTGCCAGCAGTGAGTCTAGGGGAAATCAGCCCCAGCATTTT	CASSESRGNQPQHF
15	TRBV6-1	TRBD1	TRBJ1-1	many	TGTGCCAGCAGTGAAACAGGGGGCGAGGACACTGAAGCTTTCTTT	CASSETGGEDTEAFF
14	TRBV4-2	.	TRBJ2-7	many	TGTGCCAGCAGCCAACAACAGGGAGTCGACGAGCAGTACTTC	CASSQQQGVDEQYF
16	TRBV2	.	TRBJ1-1	many	TGTGCCAGCAGGCGGGACCCCAGGTCGGTGAACACTGAAGCTTTCTTT	CASRRDPRSVNTEAFF
15	TRBV4-2	.	TRBJ1-2	.	TGTGCCAGCAGCCAAGCCGGCGGGGAGCCTTATGGCTACACCTTC	CASSQAGGEPYGYTF
11	TRBV20-1	.	TRBJ2-5	many	TGCAGTGCTTGGGGTTCGGAGACCCAGTACTTC	CSAWGSETQYF
13	TRBV20-1	.	TRBJ2-3	many	TGCAGTGGATGGGAACGGTTCACAGATACGCAGTATTTT	CSGWERFTDTQYF